This TCR beta chain emerged from a study of PD-L1 blockade in urothelial cancer. Turning to the study itself: A median blood sample held roughly 150,000 T cells and approximately 83,000 unique TCRs.

Some clones are missing from TCRdb's copy, which holds only in-frame ones; the method was immunoSEQ multiplex PCR. In the table there are about 63,000 clones, under 90% of which are singletons. Time point in this sample: pretreatment peripheral blood. Each individual provided 1 to 8 samples (taken pretreatment and on-treatment). The material sequenced was PBMCs, taken around atezolizumab (anti-PD-L1) treatment. The TCR sequence derives from a man in his 70s with urothelial cancer.

The CDR3 DNA sequence: TGTGCCAGCAGCCCCGGAACAGTGGCCGGGGAGCTGTTTTTT. Its translation is CASSPGTVAGELFF. The chain combines TRBV5-4 with TRBJ2-2; D unresolved. V lost 4 bases and J lost 6, with 13 bases in between. Germline values: CDR1 SGHNT, CDR2 YYREEE (reference sequence). This CDR3 contains 14 residues.